What follows is one T cell receptor beta chain and its context. The sample belongs to a study of blood T cell repertoires in COVID-19. At the level of the study: Acute-phase and convalescent COVID-19 samples originated in the United States, Italy and Spain. Sources were T cells, B-cell-depleted T cells, or PBMCs; the material itself was cDNA or gDNA.

As originally analysed: The assay estimated nucleated cells by amplifying reference gene primers. Using immunoSEQ multiplex PCR, the repertoire was profiled, and TCRdb retains in-frame clones only, with some absent. That table is the source of V, J and clone size, and D and trimming were worked out from the DNA. The table includes about 230,000 clones, around 78% detected once. Sequenced sample: peripheral blood. The origin of this receptor is a woman in her seventies with active or convalescent COVID-19.

CDR3 sequence: CASSTFPGQGRGTEAFF. The CDR3 DNA follows: TGTGCCAGCAGTACCTTTCCGGGACAGGGTCGGGGCACTGAAGCTTTCTTT. The rearrangement joins TRBV2 to TRBJ1-1; 9 bases line up with TRBD1. V shed 5 bases, J shed 4 bases, and the junction held 14 bases outside the gene matches. From germline, CDR1 is SNHLY and CDR2 FYNNEI. CDR3 length equals 17 residues.